This T cell receptor (beta chain) stems from a study of regulatory T cells in long-lasting Graves disease. Study outcomes and limitations: Patients whose Graves' disease persisted exhibited lower TCR diversity than those newly diagnosed.

The CDR3 is 12 residues long. The ends were cut back, 5 bases at V and 6 bases at J, with 9 bases in the middle. This sample's time point: persistent/refractory GD, antithyroid drugs over 5 years with positive TRAb. Making the TCR library involved RNA that had been extracted from PBMCs. An endocrinology department in Xi'an, China, supplied the patients. For TCR beta, libraries came from iRepertoire HTBI primers and Arm-PCR of CDR3 regions. TCRdb passed the multiplex PCR reads through MiXCR, listing each CDR3 protein once. The sample has about 660,000 distinct CDR3 sequences; 25% to 35% are singletons. As concerns this clonotype: Its antigen is as yet unknown.

The sample was peripheral blood mononuclear cells (PBMCs), taken when the disease was refractory, from a patient treated with antithyroid drugs. The rearrangement joins TRBV12-3 or TRBV12-4 to TRBJ2-3; D remains unclear. The source of this sequence is a female donor with Graves disease. The CDR3 nucleotides are TGTGCCAGCAGTAAGTTAGGGGATACGCAGTATTTT. This translates into CASSKLGDTQYF.